This T cell receptor beta chain was observed in a study of blood T cell repertoires in COVID-19. The CDR3 runs 14 residues. Trimming removed 5 bases at V and 5 bases at J, with 16 bases between. Per the germline V gene, CDR1 is SGHAT and CDR2 is FQNNGV. The assay was immunoSEQ multiplex PCR, and TCRdb's table has in-frame clones only and misses some. The sample records under 400,000 clones, over 75% being singletons. This TCR came from a young woman with COVID-19, enrolled during active disease. The V call is TRBV11-2, the J call TRBJ2-7; D may be TRBD1 (6 bases). The sample comprised peripheral blood. Here the CDR3 reads CASSPRRTGHEQYF. The CDR3 DNA follows: TGTGCCAGCAGCCCTCGACGAACAGGGCACGAGCAGTACTTC.